A single T cell receptor beta chain is shown here with its context. Its antigen is not identified. Clones were read by immunoSEQ multiplex PCR, and TCRdb kept only the in-frame ones, dropping some. The table lists around 140,000 clones, roughly 93% of them singletons, with roughly 5.6% in the top ten. This specimen comes from a study of T cell responses to AZD1222 COVID-19 vaccine. General observations from the study: White British ancestry dominated among donors, who included more females, and clonal diversity was possibly underestimated.

The CDR3 contains 13 residues. Germline V gene data show CDR1 as SGHTA and CDR2 as FQGNSA. Unmatched junction bases numbered 3, after V lost 6 bases and J lost 3 bases. The sample in question was peripheral blood, obtained on day 0 of AZD1222 vaccination. The sequence was obtained from an adult in good health. V gene TRBV7-2 combines with J gene TRBJ2-5; 8 bases map to TRBD2. As DNA, the CDR3 is TGTGCCAGCAGTTCAGCGGGAGAAGAGACCCAGTACTTC. This translates into CASSSAGEETQYF.